These 15 T cell receptor beta chains originate from one sample sequenced in a study of T cells in women clearing cervical HPV infection. Clones were read by immunoSEQ multiplex PCR, and TCRdb kept only the in-frame ones, dropping some. This sample's table reports over 25,000 clones. Sequences were obtained from blood buffy coat. The receptors were sampled from a woman between 18 and 70 years old with a cervical HPV16 infection that either progressed to CIN3+ or cleared (not recorded which).

Points on this clone: From the germline J gene comes the end of the CDR3, since the read stops 3 residues before it. The chain employs TRBV5-1 and TRBJ1-1; unclear D gene. This CDR3 is 13 amino acids long. The V end lost 1 base, the J end lost 1 base, and 5 bases lay between the germline ends. Germline V CDR1 and CDR2: SGHRS, YFSETQ. CDR3 bases read: TGCGCCAGCAGCTTGTCCCAGAACACTGAA. It encodes CASSLSQNTE. The full-length CDR3 reads as CASSLSQNTEAFF.

On this clone itself: The CDR3 is cut off 3 residues early in the read; its end comes from the germline J gene. V usage is TRBV28 and J usage is TRBJ1-4; TRBD1 is a possible D gene (5 bases). The length of the CDR3 is 16 residues. The germline V and J ends were trimmed by 5 bases and 2 bases, with 15 bases remaining between them. Germline CDR1 MDHEN, CDR2 SYDVKM. The part of the CDR3 DNA that was read is TGTGCCAGCAGTAGCCCGGGGGGGATCACTAATGAAAAA. Translated: CASSSPGGITNEK. The entire CDR3 protein reads CASSSPGGITNEKLFF.

About this clone itself: The read ends 3 residues before the CDR3 terminus; that terminus is restored from the germline J gene. V gene TRBV5-4 combines with J gene TRBJ2-3; D may be TRBD2 (5 bases). CDR1 is SGHNT and CDR2 is YYREEE in the germline V gene (reference sequence). Between the trimmed V and J ends, which lost 2 bases and 5 bases, there was a span of 12 bases. The CDR3 runs 14 residues. CDR3 DNA (partial): TGTGCCAGCAGCTTCGGGCGGGTGGAAGATACG. Translation: CASSFGRVEDT. The entire CDR3 protein is CASSFGRVEDTQYF.

On this clone: The read falls 3 residues short of the CDR3 end, and the missing part is taken from the germline J gene. The chain uses TRBV19 and TRBJ2-1, with D unresolved. Germline V gene data show CDR1 as LNHDA and CDR2 as SQIVND (reference sequence). Trimming left V 1 base short and J 6 bases short, with 7 bases between. The CDR3 has 13 amino acids. The CDR3 DNA, read in part, is TGTGCCAGTAGTATAGGACATGCCAATGAG. It encodes CASSIGHANE. The CDR3 reads in full as CASSIGHANEQFF.

On this clone itself: The read halts 3 residues ahead of the CDR3 end, with the missing end drawn from the germline J gene. The chain employs TRBV5-1 and TRBJ1-4, with TRBD1 as a possible D gene (6 bases). V was cut by 4 bases and J by 7 bases, with 17 bases left in between. There are 15 residues in the CDR3. Germline-derived CDR1 and CDR2 are SGHRS and YFSETQ. CDR3 in amino acids: CASSTTGIGSEKLFF. The sequenced part of the CDR3 DNA is TGCGCCAGCAGCACTACAGGGATTGGAAGTGAAAAA. Combining the CDR3 with reference TRBV5-1 and TRBJ1-4 gives the whole variable domain KAGVTQTPRYLIKTRGQQVTLSCSPISGHRSVSWYQQTPGQGLQFLFEYFSETQRNKGNFPGRFSGRQFSNSRSEMNVSTLELGDSALYLCASSTTGIGSEKLFFGSGTQLSVL.

Turning to this clone: The read halts 3 residues ahead of the CDR3 end, with the missing end drawn from the germline J gene. This chain uses TRBV4-1 with TRBJ2-7; D remains ambiguous. Germline V gene lookup returns CDR1 MGHRA and CDR2 YSYEKL. The CDR3 spans 13 residues. Trimming cost V 1 base and J 0 bases, with 4 bases left between them. The CDR3 sequence is CASSQAYSYEQYF. The covered CDR3 bases are TGCGCCAGCAGCCAAGCGTACTCCTACGAG.

A remark on this clone: The read halts 3 residues ahead of the CDR3 end, with the missing end drawn from the germline J gene. This rearrangement joins TRBV20-1 to TRBJ2-3; D is perhaps TRBD2 (6 bases). Germline CDR1 reads DFQATT; CDR2 reads SNEGSKA (reference sequence). V gave up 0 bases and J gave up 4 bases, with 11 bases separating them. CDR3 length equals 14 residues. This CDR3 reads CSARDAGRSDTQYF. The part of the CDR3 DNA that was read is TGCAGTGCTAGAGATGCGGGAAGGTCAGATACG.

As to this clone: The sequenced fragment ends 3 residues before the CDR3 boundary, so the rest is inferred from the germline J gene. J is TRBJ2-3 and V is TRBV2; 8 bases are a match to TRBD2. In germline, CDR1 is SNHLY, CDR2 FYNNEI. Unmatched junction bases numbered 6, after V lost 4 bases and J lost 3 bases. The CDR3 is made up of 15 amino acids. CDR3 residues: CASSAAGGLTDTQYF. The CDR3 DNA, read in part, is TGTGCCAGCAGTGCGGCGGGAGGTCTAACAGATACG.

In the case of this clone: With the read ending 3 residues before the CDR3 end, the germline J gene is used to fill in that end. The rearrangement uses TRBV30 and TRBJ1-2; a possible D gene is TRBD1 (5 bases). CDR1 is GTSNPN, CDR2 SVGIG, per germline (reference sequence). This CDR3 is 15 amino acids long. The sequenced part of the CDR3 DNA is TGTGCCTGGAGGGCTAAAGGGACTAGCCGAAACATC. This gives the protein CAWRAKGTSRNI. The CDR3 reads in full as CAWRAKGTSRNIYTF.

To note about this clone: The DNA ends 3 residues before the CDR3 does, and the rest of the CDR3 is filled in from the germline J gene. The genes are TRBV18 and TRBJ2-2; 11 nucleotides match TRBD1. With 2 bases clipped from V and 0 bases from J, the junction kept 2 bases outside the gene matches. The CDR3 is 17 residues long. Germline loops: CDR1 KGHSH, CDR2 LQKENI. Partial CDR3 DNA: TGTGCCAGCTCACCAAAGGACAGGGGGCCGAACACCGGGGAG. Its translation is CASSPKDRGPNTGE. The whole CDR3 sequence is CASSPKDRGPNTGELFF.

A word on this clone: The CDR3 extends 3 residues past the end of the read, so its final part is completed from the germline J gene. The chain has TRBV19 and TRBJ2-3; 7 nucleotides align to TRBD1. This CDR3 is built from 15 residues. Germline trimming cut 7 bases from V and 1 base from J; bases unmatched to any gene: 8. Germline loops: CDR1 LNHDA, CDR2 SQIVND (reference sequence). CDR3 bases read: TGTGCCAGTAAGCCTATCGGGACAGGCACAGATACG. Its translation is CASKPIGTGTDT. The full CDR3 reads CASKPIGTGTDTQYF.

In regard to this clone: The CDR3 extends 3 residues past the end of the read, so its final part is completed from the germline J gene. The V gene is TRBV10-3, the J gene TRBJ1-2, with unresolved D. V shed 10 bases and J shed 7 bases, with 10 bases lying between them. The CDR3 covers 10 residues. Germline lookup yields CDR1 ENHRY and CDR2 SYGVKD. CDR3 protein: CATQVAGYTF. The part of the CDR3 DNA that was read is TGTGCCACCCAGGTGGCTGGC.

As concerns this clone: The read terminates 3 residues before the CDR3 end, so the remaining end is supplied by the germline J gene. The chain is built from TRBV7-3 and TRBJ2-2; TRBD2 matches 7 bases. Losses at the gene ends were 3 bases for V and 7 bases for J; bases not matched to a gene: 8. The CDR3 is made up of 15 amino acids. Germline V lookup: CDR1 SGHTA, CDR2 FQGTGA. The part of the CDR3 DNA that was read is TGTGCCAGCAGCTTGCTAGCGGCAGTTAACGGGGAG. Translating it yields CASSLLAAVNGE. The full CDR3 is CASSLLAAVNGELFF.

As for this clone: The read ends 3 residues shy of where the CDR3 ends; the end is completed using the germline J gene. The chain joins TRBV18 to TRBJ1-2; D uncertain. CDR1 and CDR2 (germline): KGHSH, LQKENI. The CDR3 has 15 residues. The sequenced CDR3 bases are TGTGCCAGCTCACCAGGAAGCGGGAAGAGCTACGAC. Protein sequence: CASSPGSGKSYD. The entire CDR3 protein reads CASSPGSGKSYDYTF.

Regarding this clone: The read halts 3 residues ahead of the CDR3 end, with the missing end drawn from the germline J gene. This chain joins TRBV6-2 or TRBV6-3 and TRBJ1-2; 7 nucleotides align to TRBD1. Looked up from germline, CDR1 is MNHEY and CDR2 is SVGEGT. Unmatched junction bases numbered 5, after V lost 6 bases and J lost 4 bases. The CDR3 is 13 residues long. Partial CDR3 DNA: TGTGCCAGCAGCCGGGACAGCTTCTATGGC. Translating it yields CASSRDSFYG. The whole CDR3 protein is CASSRDSFYGYTF.